These 21 T cell receptor beta chains were sequenced from one sample in a study of blood T cells in healthy people across ages. Sample-barcoded 5' priming and a J-beta primer mix drove a second PCR of about 6 to 12 cycles. TCRdb re-analysed the 5' RACE reads in MiXCR, keeping a single row per CDR3 protein. The sample lists approximately 770,000 distinct CDR3 sequences; roughly 50% were seen once. Specimen: blood. These receptors were obtained from a man aged 25-45 years in good health.

The chain couples TRBV4-1 to TRBJ2-7, with D possibly TRBD1 on 5 matching bases. Germline CDR1 reads MGHRA; CDR2 reads YSYEKL. CDR3 size: 15 residues. The V end was cut by 2 bases, the J end by 1 base, with 12 bases between. CDR3 protein: CASSQRQGESYEQYF. Here the CDR3 DNA reads TGCGCCAGCAGCCAAAGACAAGGGGAATCCTACGAGCAGTACTTC.

A single count supports this clonotype. This rearrangement joins TRBV5-6 to TRBJ2-5; D ambiguous. TRBJ2-7 matches the DNA end more closely, so the J call is doubtful. Germline V CDR1 and CDR2: SGHDT, YYEEEE. The CDR3 has 12 residues. This CDR3 is CASSLVTREQYF. In DNA form, the CDR3 reads TGTGCCAGCAGCTTGGTGACCCGCGAGCAGTACTTC.

The chain uses TRBV7-2 and TRBJ1-2; the D is unclear. Germline loops: CDR1 SGHTA, CDR2 FQGNSA. V was clipped by 5 bases and J by 0 bases, with 13 bases between them. This CDR3 contains 15 residues. The CDR3 nucleotides read TGTGCCAGCAGCGAAGATGCAAGAGCTAACTATGGCTACACCTTC. Its translation: CASSEDARANYGYTF.

The J gene is TRBJ2-5, the V gene TRBV12-3 or TRBV12-4; the match to TRBD1 covers 10 bases. The CDR3 covers 14 residues. V was clipped by 8 bases and J by 4 bases; unmatched bases: 7. For the CDR3, the DNA is TGTGCCAGCGGTGGGACAGGGGTGAGAGAGACCCAGTACTTC. As protein: CASGGTGVRETQYF.

This chain joins TRBV29-1 and TRBJ1-5, with 7 bases aligning to TRBD1. The CDR3 loop spans 13 amino acids. Germline V CDR1 and CDR2: SQVTM, ANQGSEA. V gave up 4 bases and J gave up 4 bases; unmatched junction bases: 4. DNA of the CDR3: TGCAGCGTTGGACAGGGAACGAATCAGCCCCAGCATTTT. This gives the protein CSVGQGTNQPQHF.

V gene TRBV12-3 or TRBV12-4 combines with J gene TRBJ2-3; weak D call: TRBD1 (6 bases). Trimming removed 1 base from V and 0 bases from J, with 8 bases in between. This CDR3 has 15 residues. In nucleotides, the CDR3 is TGTGCCAGCAGTTTAGATGGACAGAGCACAGATACGCAGTATTTT. Translation gives CASSLDGQSTDTQYF.

This clonotype showed up just a few times. The rearrangement links TRBV6-6 to TRBJ2-1; D not resolved. The germline V and J ends were trimmed by 6 bases and 2 bases, with 5 bases remaining between them. CDR1 and CDR2 (germline): MNHNY, SVGAGI (reference sequence). The CDR3 extends over 12 amino acids. In DNA, the CDR3 is TGTGCCAGCAGGCGGCCCTACAATGAGCAGTTCTTC. Translated: CASRRPYNEQFF.

The table lists this clonotype with many counts. The chain carries TRBV7-2 and TRBJ1-2; no firm D call. The germline gives CDR1 SGHTA, CDR2 FQGNSA. The CDR3 consists of 12 residues. The V end lost 1 base, the J end lost 7 bases, and 7 bases lay between the germline ends. The CDR3 protein is CASSLGYGGYTF. The CDR3 nucleotides are TGTGCCAGCAGCTTAGGTTACGGTGGCTACACCTTC.

The V call is TRBV12-3 or TRBV12-4, the J call TRBJ2-3, with TRBD2 as a possible D gene (6 bases). V dropped 3 bases and J dropped 4 bases, with 11 bases sitting between them. The CDR3 has 14 residues. The CDR3 reads CASSFAGRPDTQYF. The CDR3 bases are TGTGCCAGCAGTTTTGCCGGGAGACCAGATACGCAGTATTTT.

The chain links TRBV29-1 to TRBJ2-5; 8 nucleotides match TRBD1. The germline CDR1 and CDR2 sequences are SQVTM and ANQGSEA. With 6 bases clipped from V and 2 bases from J, the junction kept 11 bases outside the gene matches. The CDR3 length is 15 residues. In DNA, the CDR3 is TGCAGCGTCGCCGGACAGGGCACCGTGCAAGAGACCCAGTACTTC. Translating gives CSVAGQGTVQETQYF.

In this sample, this clonotype turned up a few times. The chain employs TRBV20-1 and TRBJ2-1, with 10 bases identical to TRBD2. The CDR3 spans 18 residues. J gave up 4 bases and V 0 bases, and 12 bases lay outside the gene matches. Looked up from germline, CDR1 is DFQATT and CDR2 is SNEGSKA (reference sequence). The CDR3 DNA reads as TGCAGTGCTAGAGATCGAGCGGGGGGGACTGGGCGGTACAATGAGCAGTTCTTC. It codes for CSARDRAGGTGRYNEQFF.

In this sample, this clonotype turned up a few times. This may arise from a read error, as a much more abundant clone is one base away. J is TRBJ2-7 and V is TRBV5-1; the match to TRBD1 covers 8 bases. The germline V gene encodes CDR1 SGHRS and CDR2 YFSETQ. The V and J ends lost 4 bases and 4 bases, in that order; junction bases with no gene match: 7. This CDR3 is built from 14 residues. This CDR3 reads CASSAQGGAYEQYF. DNA of the CDR3: TGCGCCAGCAGCGCACAGGGGGGAGCTTACGAGCAGTACTTC. The variable domain in full, with the rest retrieved from reference TRBV5-1 and TRBJ2-7, is KAGVTQTPRYLIKTRGQQVTLSCSPISGHRSVSWYQQTPGQGLQFLFEYFSETQRNKGNFPGRFSGRQFSNSRSEMNVSTLELGDSALYLCASSAQGGAYEQYFGPGTRLTVT.

The genes are TRBV3-1 and TRBJ2-7; 11 bases agree with TRBD2. Losses at the gene ends were 5 bases for V and 1 base for J; bases not matched to a gene: 7. CDR3 length equals 16 residues. The germline gives CDR1 LGHDT, CDR2 YNNKEL (reference sequence). CDR3 loop: CASSLGLAGQSYEQYF. The CDR3 coding sequence is TGTGCCAGCAGCTTAGGACTAGCGGGTCAATCCTACGAGCAGTACTTC.

V gene TRBV29-1 combines with J gene TRBJ1-2, with D maybe TRBD1 (5 bases). The V gene's germline CDR1 is SQVTM and CDR2 ANQGSEA. CDR3 length equals 14 residues. V was cut by 6 bases and J by 5 bases, with 19 bases left in between. The DNA for the CDR3 is TGCAGCGTGGTCCACAGGCCTCTCCGGTATGGCTACACCTTC. It encodes CSVVHRPLRYGYTF.

V gene TRBV12-3 or TRBV12-4 combines with J gene TRBJ2-1; maybe TRBD1 (6 bases). Trimming pared 6 bases from V and 5 bases from J, leaving 17 bases between. The CDR3 extends over 15 amino acids. DNA of the CDR3: TGTGCCAGCAGCGGCACAGGGATCAGGAACAATGAGCAGTTCTTC. It translates to CASSGTGIRNNEQFF.

This clonotype has more than one count but fewer than ten. This chain links TRBV6-5 with TRBJ2-7; D remains unclear. CDR3 length: 14 residues. V lost 10 bases and J 2 bases, leaving 18 bases between the germline ends. CDR1 MNHEY and CDR2 SVGAGI come from the germline V gene. For the CDR3, the DNA is TGTGCCACCGGCCCCCGGTCCGACGCCTACGAGCAGTACTTC. Protein product: CATGPRSDAYEQYF.

The V call is TRBV29-1, the J call TRBJ2-3; D not resolved. The V end lost 5 bases, the J end lost 6 bases, and 18 bases lay between the germline ends. The V gene's germline CDR1 is SQVTM and CDR2 ANQGSEA. The CDR3 spans 14 residues. CDR3 DNA sequence: TGCAGCGTTATGTATATGTATGGTAGGGATACGCAGTATTTT. It encodes CSVMYMYGRDTQYF.

This sequence joins TRBV5-6 and TRBJ2-1; D is undetermined. Between the trimmed V and J ends, which lost 0 bases and 0 bases, there was a span of 13 bases. Looked up from germline, CDR1 is SGHDT and CDR2 is YYEEEE. CDR3 length: 17 amino acids. The CDR3 nucleotides are TGTGCCAGCAGCTTGGGAGGTGGCGTTCGCTCCTACAATGAGCAGTTCTTC. Encoded protein: CASSLGGGVRSYNEQFF.

This clonotype was seen a handful of times. CDR3 protein: CASSPPASGSYEQFF. CDR3 in DNA: TGTGCCAGCAGCCCCCCGGCTAGCGGGAGCTATGAGCAGTTCTTC. The rearrangement joins TRBV5-6 to TRBJ2-1; 10 nucleotides line up with TRBD2. The CDR3 is 15 amino acids. With 4 bases clipped from V and 8 bases from J, the junction kept 9 bases outside the gene matches. The germline V gene encodes CDR1 SGHDT and CDR2 YYEEEE.

V usage is TRBV20-1 and J usage is TRBJ2-5, with unresolved D. V lost 6 bases and J 11 bases, leaving 16 bases between the germline ends. CDR3 length: 11 amino acids. CDR1 and CDR2 (germline): DFQATT, SNEGSKA (reference sequence). The CDR3 DNA reads TGCAGTGCACCCGAGAGTTTGGTTCAGTACTTC. Protein: CSAPESLVQYF.

This chain links TRBV12-3 or TRBV12-4 with TRBJ2-7; maybe TRBD2 (6 bases). Between the trimmed V and J ends, which lost 7 bases and 7 bases, there was a span of 20 bases. The CDR3 is 14 amino acids. This chain's CDR3 is CASTRDSGVDEQYF. The CDR3 bases are TGTGCCAGCACCAGGGACTCGGGAGTAGATGAGCAGTACTTC.